One sample yielded the 19 T cell receptor beta chains listed below, sequenced in a study of blood T cell repertoires in COVID-19. Using immunoSEQ multiplex PCR, the repertoire was profiled, and TCRdb retains in-frame clones only, with some absent. There are under 80,000 clones in the sample; roughly 86% occur only once, and roughly 12% lies in the top ten. Sequencing was performed on peripheral blood. The receptor set was obtained from a human donor in a cohort sampled during active COVID-19.

The rearrangement joins TRBV7-9 to TRBJ2-1, with 13 bases identical to TRBD2. Germline V CDR1 and CDR2: SEHNR, FQNEAQ (reference sequence). The length of the CDR3 is 15 residues. Trimming removed 10 bases from V and 4 bases from J; junction bases left unmatched: 7. The CDR3 bases are TGTGCCACCAAGCCGGGACTAGCGGGGTACAATGAGCAGTTCTTC. This sequence encodes CATKPGLAGYNEQFF. The full variable domain, completed using reference TRBV7-9 and TRBJ2-1, is DTGVSQNPRHKITKRGQNVTFRCDPISEHNRLYWYRQTLGQGPEFLTYFQNEAQLEKSRLLSDRFSAERPKGSFSTLEIQRTEQGDSAMYLCATKPGLAGYNEQFFGPGTRLTVL.

This clone was seen only once. V usage is TRBV6-6 and J usage is TRBJ1-5; TRBD1 might be the D (6 bases). The CDR3 is 16 amino acids. Deletions cut 2 bases from V and 0 bases from J, with 11 bases between. The germline V gene encodes CDR1 MNHNY and CDR2 SVGAGI (reference sequence). CDR3 sequence: CASSYHRAGSNQPQHF. The CDR3 nucleotides read TGTGCCAGCAGTTACCACAGGGCAGGTAGCAATCAGCCCCAGCATTTT.

The rearrangement links TRBV30 to TRBJ1-1; 7 bases fit TRBD1. The CDR3 runs 15 residues. Germline CDR1 and CDR2: GTSNPN and SVGIG (reference sequence). The V segment lost 5 bases and the J segment 11 bases; nucleotides outside the gene matches: 20. The CDR3 sequence is CAWRLRAPGQSKAFF. The CDR3 DNA sequence: TGTGCCTGGCGGTTAAGGGCCCCGGGACAGTCAAAGGCTTTCTTT.

This rearrangement joins TRBV23-1 to TRBJ1-1, with TRBD1 matching over 10 bases. TRBV23-1 counts as an open reading frame of uncertain function. V was pared by 3 bases and J by 5 bases, with 3 bases of the junction left unmatched. CDR3 length equals 14 residues. The CDR3 DNA is TGCGCCAGCAGTCAGGACAGGGGGGAGACTGAAGCTTTCTTT. Translated, it gives CASSQDRGETEAFF.

The rearrangement links TRBV5-1 to TRBJ1-4, with TRBD1 identical over 8 bases. The V gene's germline CDR1 is SGHRS and CDR2 YFSETQ. Trimming at V came to 4 bases and at J to 0 bases, leaving 5 bases not matched to a gene. The CDR3 is 16 residues long. The CDR3 coding sequence is TGCGCCAGCAGCGCAGGGGGCGCGGCAACTAATGAAAAACTGTTTTTT. This codes for CASSAGGAATNEKLFF.

This clone was detected a few times. This sequence joins TRBV19 and TRBJ1-2, with D perhaps matching TRBD1 (5 bases). This CDR3 has 14 residues. Germline CDR1 LNHDA, CDR2 SQIVND (reference sequence). V was clipped by 9 bases and J by 2 bases, with 16 bases between them. CDR3 residues: CASSQWGLNYGYTF. DNA for the CDR3: TGTGCCAGCTCCCAGTGGGGCTTAAACTATGGCTACACCTTC. Full variable domain (remainder filled in from reference TRBV19 and TRBJ1-2): DGGITQSPKYLFRKEGQNVTLSCEQNLNHDAMYWYRQDPGQGLRLIYYSQIVNDFQKGDIAEGYSVSREKKESFPLTVTSAQKNPTAFYLCASSQWGLNYGYTFGSGTRLTVV.

The rearrangement uses TRBV7-2 and TRBJ1-1, with 8 bases matching TRBD1. This CDR3 region has 17 residues. CDR1 is SGHTA and CDR2 is FQGNSA in the germline V gene. V dropped 4 bases and J dropped 0; count of bases not matched to a gene: 10. CDR3 bases: TGTGCCAGCAGCTACAGGGGGTCCTCTTTCCTGAACACTGAAGCTTTCTTT. It translates to CASSYRGSSFLNTEAFF.

The CDR3 DNA reads TGTGCCAGCAGCTTGCGGGGTTATGGCTACACCTTC. Encoded protein: CASSLRGYGYTF. V is TRBV5-5 and J is TRBJ1-2, with unresolved D. This CDR3 spans 12 amino acids. From germline, CDR1 is SGHKS and CDR2 YYEKEE (reference sequence). V gave up 1 base and J gave up 5 bases, with 6 bases separating them.

The chain carries TRBV6-5 and TRBJ1-2; TRBD1 might be the D (6 bases). The CDR3 loop spans 15 amino acids. Trimming took 0 bases from V and 7 from J, leaving 15 bases between them. Looked up from germline, CDR1 is MNHEY and CDR2 is SVGAGI. This CDR3 reads CASSYSGQGIIGYTF. CDR3 sequence (DNA): TGTGCCAGCAGTTACTCGGGGCAGGGGATTATTGGCTACACCTTC.

This clone was found once. The rearrangement joins TRBV18 to TRBJ1-2; TRBD1 matches at 8 bases. Unmatched junction bases numbered 4, after V lost 3 bases and J lost 4 bases. This CDR3 is 14 amino acids long. Germline V CDR1 and CDR2: KGHSH, LQKENI. CDR3 sequence reads: CASSPDREAYGYTF. CDR3 bases: TGTGCCAGCTCACCGGACAGGGAAGCCTATGGCTACACCTTC.

V and J are TRBV27 and TRBJ2-3; D may be TRBD2 (5 bases). CDR3 length: 14 residues. The V end lost 6 bases, the J end lost 0 bases, and 10 bases lay between the germline ends. The germline gives CDR1 MNHEY, CDR2 SMNVEV (reference sequence). In DNA form, the CDR3 reads TGTGCCAGCAGAGGACTCGGTAGCACAGATACGCAGTATTTT. Translating gives CASRGLGSTDTQYF.

The chain has TRBV11-2 and TRBJ2-7; D is possibly TRBD1 (6 bases). CDR3 length: 13 amino acids. Germline assignment: CDR1 SGHAT and CDR2 FQNNGV. V lost 1 base to trimming and J lost 5 bases, with 9 bases between them. In nucleotides, the CDR3 is TGTGCCAGCAGCTTAGTCCCAGGGGACGAGCAGTACTTC. Translating it yields CASSLVPGDEQYF.

The chain links TRBV19 to TRBJ1-1; 9 bases align to TRBD1. Trimming cost V 3 bases and J 4 bases; bases outside gene matches: 12. The CDR3 runs to 17 residues. From germline, CDR1 is LNHDA and CDR2 SQIVND (reference sequence). The CDR3 nucleotides are TGTGCCAGTAGTATGGGACAGGGAGGACACCTGGGCACTGAAGCTTTCTTT. Its protein is CASSMGQGGHLGTEAFF.

The chain couples TRBV7-2 to TRBJ2-1; TRBD2 aligns across 9 bases. Germline CDR1 is SGHTA and CDR2 is FQGNSA. V dropped 1 base and J dropped 5; count of bases not matched to a gene: 12. This CDR3 contains 18 residues. CDR3 loop: CASSLVPRGGLRNNEQFF. The CDR3, as DNA: TGTGCCAGCAGCTTAGTTCCGCGGGGGGGCCTAAGGAACAATGAGCAGTTCTTC.

The gene calls are TRBV28 and TRBJ2-7; 8 positions match TRBD2. Trimming took 7 bases from V and 2 from J; bases not matched to a gene: 7. The germline gives CDR1 MDHEN, CDR2 SYDVKM. The CDR3 totals 14 residues. CDR3 amino acids: CASIGGAEPYEQYF. Written as DNA, the CDR3 is TGTGCCAGCATCGGGGGGGCTGAGCCCTACGAGCAGTACTTC.

The J gene is TRBJ2-5, the V gene TRBV2; a weak D match, TRBD1 (6 bases). This CDR3 region has 16 residues. CDR1 SNHLY and CDR2 FYNNEI come from the germline V gene. With 4 bases removed from V and 3 bases from J, the gap between germline ends came to 18 bases. CDR3: CASSGPRTALEETQYF. The CDR3 DNA follows: TGTGCCAGCAGTGGCCCCAGGACAGCGCTAGAAGAGACCCAGTACTTC. The entire variable domain, with the rest obtained from reference TRBV2 and TRBJ2-5, is as follows: EPEVTQTPSHQVTQMGQEVILRCVPISNHLYFYWYRQILGQKVEFLVSFYNNEISEKSEIFDDQFSVERPDGSNFTLKIRSTKLEDSAMYFCASSGPRTALEETQYFGPGTRLLVL.

This clone was recorded only once. The V and J genes are TRBV7-2 and TRBJ2-3, with a possible D match to TRBD2 (5 bases). This CDR3 has 14 residues. Trimming cost V 1 base and J 4 bases, with 9 bases left between them. Germline V CDR1 and CDR2: SGHTA, FQGNSA. In DNA, the CDR3 is TGTGCCAGCAGCTTAGGGCGGACTCCAGATACGCAGTATTTT. It yields the protein CASSLGRTPDTQYF.

V and J are TRBV5-1 and TRBJ1-1, with 9 bases identical to TRBD1. The V gene end was trimmed by 4 bases and the J gene end by 5 bases; junction bases not matched to a gene: 6. In germline, CDR1 is SGHRS, CDR2 YFSETQ. The CDR3 spans 14 residues. The CDR3 nucleotides read TGCGCCAGCAGCCTGGGACAGGGAGGTACTGAAGCTTTCTTT. Translation gives CASSLGQGGTEAFF.

This clone was recorded only once. This chain uses TRBV5-1 with TRBJ2-3, with 11 bases matching TRBD2. The CDR3 loop spans 18 amino acids. Germline CDR1 reads SGHRS; CDR2 reads YFSETQ. V lost 3 bases, J lost 0 bases, and 9 bases stayed unmatched. The CDR3 sequence is CASSSRLLAGGSTDTQYF. Here the CDR3 DNA reads TGCGCCAGCAGCTCGCGACTGCTAGCGGGGGGCAGCACAGATACGCAGTATTTT.